The 9 T cell receptor beta chains below come from one sample, sequenced in a study of response to subunit inactivated influenza vaccine. TCRdb fed the RT-PCR reads into MiXCR, producing one record per CDR3 protein. The table records hundreds of thousands of distinct CDR3 sequences, roughly 9.8% of them present only once. The sample in question was PBMCs from blood, obtained about 40 days after vaccination. These receptors came from a man between 45 and 60 years old who received an inactivated influenza vaccine.

This clonotype was recorded at least ten times. V is TRBV11-2 and J is TRBJ2-5; TRBD2 matches 7 bases. With V trimmed by 5 bases and J by 4 bases, 4 bases remained unmatched. Germline values: CDR1 SGHAT, CDR2 FQNNGV. CDR3 length equals 13 residues. CDR3 loop: CASSEGRGETQYF. The CDR3 DNA reads TGTGCCAGCAGCGAAGGGAGGGGAGAGACCCAGTACTTC.

This clonotype was found many times. This CDR3 reads CASSLRWGADEQYF. CDR3 sequence (DNA): TGTGCCAGCAGTTTGAGGTGGGGAGCGGACGAGCAGTACTTC. V is TRBV12-3 or TRBV12-4 and J is TRBJ2-7; D is perhaps TRBD2 (5 bases). The CDR3 covers 14 residues. Trimming stripped 3 bases from V and 5 bases from J, with 14 bases between.

V gene TRBV10-3 combines with J gene TRBJ2-5; maybe TRBD2 (5 bases). This CDR3 region has 13 residues. The V end lost 6 bases, the J end lost 1 base, and 9 bases lay between the germline ends. Germline V gene data show CDR1 as ENHRY and CDR2 as SYGVKD. In DNA, the CDR3 is TGTGCCATCAGGAGGGCGGCCCAAGAGACCCAGTACTTC. It codes for CAIRRAAQETQYF.

This clonotype showed up many times. The chain recombines TRBV28 with TRBJ2-7, with 7 positions matching TRBD2. V dropped 5 bases and J dropped 10; count of bases not matched to a gene: 11. The CDR3 totals 13 residues. Germline V gene data show CDR1 as MDHEN and CDR2 as SYDVKM. CDR3 sequence reads: CASSPGLLASQYF. The CDR3 nucleotides read TGTGCCAGCAGTCCAGGACTACTAGCGAGCCAGTACTTC.

This clonotype showed up just a few times. The rearrangement links TRBV28 to TRBJ1-2, with 7 bases that match TRBD1. Germline assignment: CDR1 MDHEN and CDR2 SYDVKM. After removal of 6 bases from V and 8 bases from J, the junction contained 12 bases not matched to a gene. The CDR3 consists of 14 residues. CDR3 amino acids: CASSQNTGVEGYTF. The CDR3 DNA reads as TGTGCCAGCAGCCAAAACACAGGGGTTGAAGGCTACACCTTC.

The table lists this clonotype with a few counts. The rearrangement uses TRBV5-1 and TRBJ2-5, with 8 bases aligning to TRBD2. The CDR3 contains 17 residues. With 0 bases clipped from V and 1 base from J, the junction kept 8 bases outside the gene matches. Germline assignment: CDR1 SGHRS and CDR2 YFSETQ. This CDR3 is CASSLARASGSQETQYF. The CDR3 coding sequence is TGCGCCAGCAGCTTGGCCCGAGCTAGCGGGTCCCAAGAGACCCAGTACTTC.

This clonotype was found many times. The V call is TRBV5-6, the J call TRBJ1-3; D is perhaps TRBD1 (5 bases). V lost 5 bases and J lost 1, with 22 bases in between. Per germline, CDR1 SGHDT and CDR2 YYEEEE. This CDR3 region has 18 residues. The CDR3 nucleotides are TGTGCCAGCAGATTTGGGATCCAGGGATGGGGATCTGGAAACACCATATATTTT. Translated, it gives CASRFGIQGWGSGNTIYF.

In its sample, this clonotype was seen a few times. The genes are TRBV5-1 and TRBJ2-2; D remains ambiguous. Germline assignment: CDR1 SGHRS and CDR2 YFSETQ. This CDR3 region has 16 residues. The germline V and J ends were trimmed by 0 bases and 0 bases, with 9 bases remaining between them. Written as DNA, the CDR3 is TGCGCCAGCAGCTTGGGGGTGACCTCGAACACCGGGGAGCTGTTTTTT. Its protein is CASSLGVTSNTGELFF.

This clonotype was observed a handful of times. V usage is TRBV12-3 or TRBV12-4 and J usage is TRBJ2-7; 9 bases match TRBD1. The CDR3 totals 14 residues. J gave up 6 bases and V 2 bases, and 5 bases lay outside the gene matches. CDR3: CASSLLGQGSEQYF. As DNA, the CDR3 is TGTGCCAGCAGTTTATTGGGACAGGGAAGCGAGCAGTACTTC.